The clone carrying this T cell receptor beta chain has a single count. No antigen is known for it. The sample originates from a study of cytomegalovirus exposure and HLA in healthy donors. Findings of the study overall: An analysis that was carried out later associated 15,000 to 20,000 TCR beta sequences with HLA alleles at 0.05 false discovery rate. There were about 160 TCR beta chains listed as cytomegalovirus-associated.

Amplification used 60 Vbeta primers and 13 Jbeta primers. TCRdb keeps only in-frame clones here, not all; method: immunoSEQ multiplex PCR. This table holds some 120,000 clones, 60% to 85% found once. The V gene's germline CDR1 is SGHAT and CDR2 FQNNGV. Trimming removed 4 bases at V and 8 bases at J, with 8 bases between. This CDR3 contains 11 residues. The J gene is TRBJ1-2, the V gene TRBV11-2; D is undetermined. Specimen: PBMCs. The sequence came from a man aged 50 to 60 in good health and CMV-seronegative. This CDR3 reads CASSSYWGYTF. For the CDR3, the DNA is TGTGCCAGCAGCTCTTACTGGGGCTACACCTTC.